The TCR beta chain described here comes from a study of blood T cell repertoires in COVID-19. In the study overall: Samples of COVID-19 (acute and convalescent) were obtained from the United States, Italy and Spain. T cells, B-cell-depleted T cells, or PBMCs provided the cDNA or gDNA that served as material.

Measured with immunoSEQ multiplex PCR; TCRdb has only the in-frame clones, and not every one. The sample consists of around 200,000 clones, 84% of them appearing once. This TCR derives from an elderly woman with active or convalescent COVID-19. Sequencing input: peripheral blood.

Here the CDR3 DNA reads TGCGCCAGCAGCTTGAACTTCGGCGAGCAGTACTTC. Its protein is CASSLNFGEQYF. V gene TRBV5-1 combines with J gene TRBJ2-7; D unresolved. The CDR3 consists of 12 residues. Germline loops: CDR1 SGHRS, CDR2 YFSETQ. The germline V and J ends were trimmed by 1 base and 6 bases, with 8 bases remaining between them.